This section outlines one T cell receptor beta chain sequence together with its context. Its antigen is still unknown. The data belong to a study of identifying expanded T cells in peripheral blood. The method was immunoSEQ multiplex PCR; TCRdb's version includes in-frame clones alone and lacks a portion of them. The sample includes under 95,000 clones, approximately 89% of them seen just once. Broader study findings: Approximately two-week clone count variance significantly increased as total template count grew.

The length of the CDR3 is 15 residues. CDR1 is KGHSH, CDR2 LQKENI, per germline. Sequenced material: blood. This TCR was recovered from a person aged 18 to 70 in good health. The chain has TRBV18 and TRBJ2-5, with 9 bases lining up with TRBD1. The J call is doubtful: the DNA matches TRBJ2-7 better. In DNA form, the CDR3 reads TGTGCCAGCTCAGTCAAACAGGGGGCTTCCTACGAGCAGTACTTC. Amino acid sequence: CASSVKQGASYEQYF.